The rows below give T cell receptor beta chains drawn from one sample of a study of blood T cell repertoires in COVID-19. The assay was immunoSEQ multiplex PCR, and TCRdb's table has in-frame clones only and misses some. The table shows under 90,000 clones, with around 79% occurring only once. The source material was peripheral blood. These receptors were taken from a man aged 50 to 59 with active or convalescent COVID-19. Both conserved end residues are part of each CDR3. D genes are given only for firm matches. Expanded clones are given a class, and other clones once, few, many or no size at all.

>TRBJ2-6|-|TRBV4-3|TRBD2
CASSQSFGGGNIGANVLTF
TGCGCCAGCAGCCAATCTTTTGGGGGGGGTAATATTGGGGCCAACGTCCTGACTTTC
>TRBJ1-2|-|TRBV30|-
CAWSRGFYGYTF
TGTGCCTGGAGTCGGGGATTCTATGGCTACACCTTC
>TRBJ2-3|-|TRBV30|TRBD2
CAWSVQGRASGGDTQYF
TGTGCCTGGAGTGTACAGGGGAGGGCTAGCGGGGGGGATACGCAGTATTTT
>TRBJ2-5|once|TRBV6-4|-
CASSDLYLGVRQRGNQETQYF
TGTGCCAGCAGTGACCTCTACCTCGGGGTAAGACAACGAGGGAATCAAGAGACCCAGTACTTC
>TRBJ2-7|-|TRBV15|-
CATSRDLNSGTYEQYF
TGTGCCACCAGCAGAGATCTGAACAGCGGTACCTACGAGCAGTACTTC
>TRBJ2-5|-|TRBV18|TRBD2
CASSPTGGGRQETQYF
TGTGCCAGCTCACCCACGGGGGGAGGACGACAAGAGACCCAGTACTTC
>TRBJ2-5|-|TRBV6-4|-
CASKAALGQETQYF
TGTGCCAGCAAAGCCGCGCTAGGACAAGAGACCCAGTACTTC
>TRBJ1-5|-|TRBV10-3|TRBD1
CASSPQGAQQPQHF
TGTGCCAGTTCACCACAGGGGGCTCAGCAGCCCCAGCATTTT
>TRBJ2-7|few|TRBV29-1|TRBD1
CSVAEGKGQGWNEQYF
TGCAGCGTAGCCGAGGGAAAGGGACAGGGTTGGAACGAGCAGTACTTC
>TRBJ1-6|few|TRBV19|-
CASSTLQGLLNSPLHF
TGTGCCAGTAGTACGCTGCAGGGATTGTTGAATTCACCCCTCCACTTT
>TRBJ1-4|-|TRBV5-5|-
CASSTLSQGGKLFF
TGTGCCAGCAGCACACTGTCGCAGGGTGGAAAACTGTTTTTT
>TRBJ2-3|once|TRBV9|TRBD1
CASSPRDREGADTQYF
TGTGCCAGCAGCCCGAGGGACAGGGAGGGGGCAGATACGCAGTATTTT
>TRBJ1-2|-|TRBV5-8|-
CASSLESTTHYGYTF
TGTGCCAGCAGCTTGGAATCAACTACTCACTATGGCTACACCTTC
>TRBJ2-3|-|TRBV6-8|TRBD2
CASRASGGADGTDTQYF
TGTGCCAGCAGGGCTAGCGGGGGGGCTGATGGCACAGATACGCAGTATTTT
>TRBJ1-5|few|TRBV7-9|-
CASSLQGPNQPQHF
TGTGCCAGCAGCTTACAGGGGCCAAATCAGCCCCAGCATTTT
>TRBJ1-6|-|TRBV19|-
CATKLSSYNSPLHF
TGTGCCACTAAACTGAGCTCCTATAATTCACCCCTCCACTTT
>TRBJ1-6|-|TRBV19|TRBD1
CASSIGHRGPSSYNSPLHF
TGTGCCAGTAGTATAGGCCACAGGGGCCCGAGCTCCTATAATTCACCCCTCCACTTT
>TRBJ2-7|-|TRBV5-4|TRBD2
CASSFGGLAGITYEQYF
TGTGCCAGCAGCTTCGGGGGACTAGCGGGGATCACCTACGAGCAGTACTTC
>TRBJ2-6|-|TRBV2|-
CASRKRVSGANVLTF
TGTGCCAGCAGAAAGAGGGTCTCTGGGGCCAACGTCCTGACTTTC
>TRBJ2-2|-|TRBV10-3|TRBD1
CAISEGEGGYTGELFF
TGTGCCATCAGTGAAGGAGAAGGGGGCTACACCGGGGAGCTGTTTTTT
>TRBJ2-6|many|TRBV11-3|TRBD1
CASSFDRVSGANVLTF
TGTGCCAGCAGCTTCGACAGGGTGTCTGGGGCCAACGTCCTGACTTTC
>TRBJ1-5|-|TRBV19|-
CASNPRSFDQPQHF
TGTGCCAGTAACCCCAGGTCCTTCGATCAGCCCCAGCATTTT
>TRBJ2-2|-|TRBV4-3|TRBD2
CASSPETSGGANTGELFF
TGCGCCAGCAGCCCCGAGACTAGCGGGGGGGCGAACACCGGGGAGCTGTTTTTT
>TRBJ2-3|-|TRBV30|TRBD1
CAWNLGQGGLDTQYF
TGTGCCTGGAATTTGGGACAGGGGGGGTTAGATACGCAGTATTTT
>TRBJ2-2|-|TRBV6-6|TRBD1
CASSLTGASGFRELFF
TGTGCCAGCAGTTTGACAGGGGCGAGTGGATTCCGGGAGCTGTTTTTT
>TRBJ1-1|-|TRBV6-1|TRBD1
CASSEPGGFLNTEAFF
TGTGCCAGCAGTGAACCAGGGGGCTTTTTGAACACTGAAGCTTTCTTT
>TRBJ2-2|-|TRBV6-5|-
CASSYRGPDTGELFF
TGTGCCAGCAGTTACAGGGGCCCGGACACCGGGGAGCTGTTTTTT
>TRBJ1-3|-|TRBV10-3|-
CAISGGQGKGNTIYF
TGTGCCATCAGTGGGGGCCAGGGAAAAGGAAACACCATATATTTT
>TRBJ1-2|-|TRBV7-3|-
CASSLTGGQGKGLSDGYTF
TGTGCCAGCAGCTTAACGGGAGGGCAGGGCAAAGGGTTATCTGATGGCTACACCTTC
>TRBJ1-1|-|TRBV18|-
CASSPGATNTEAFF
TGTGCCAGCTCACCGGGGGCGACGAACACTGAAGCTTTCTTT
>TRBJ1-3|-|TRBV30|-
CAWSPHQGTGNTIYF
TGTGCCTGGAGTCCACACCAGGGAACTGGAAACACCATATATTTT
>TRBJ2-1|-|TRBV12-3/TRBV12-4|-
CASSNTGSEQFF
TGTGCCAGCAGTAATACAGGGAGCGAGCAGTTCTTC
>TRBJ2-1|-|TRBV6-2/TRBV6-3|TRBD1
CASSLPPYRGRNEQFF
TGTGCCAGCAGTTTACCCCCCTACAGGGGACGCAATGAGCAGTTCTTC
>TRBJ2-1|-|TRBV9|TRBD1
CASTGAGQGYNEQFF
TGTGCCAGCACGGGGGCCGGACAGGGGTACAATGAGCAGTTCTTC
>TRBJ1-5|-|TRBV20-1|-
CSASGGQPQHF
TGCAGTGCTAGCGGCGGTCAGCCCCAGCATTTT
>TRBJ2-3|-|TRBV1|-
CTSSLLEMGGPADTQYF
TGCACCAGCAGCCTCTTAGAAATGGGGGGGCCCGCAGATACGCAGTATTTT
>TRBJ2-1|-|TRBV6-4|-
CASSDSRVSNEQFF
TGTGCCAGCAGTGACTCAAGAGTCTCCAATGAGCAGTTCTTC
>TRBJ1-5|few|TRBV6-6|-
CASNDAVEPQHF
TGTGCCAGCAATGACGCGGTAGAACCCCAGCATTTT
>TRBJ1-1|few|TRBV29-1|-
CSVALNTEAFF
TGCAGCGTTGCGTTGAACACTGAAGCTTTCTTT
>TRBJ1-5|-|TRBV12-3/TRBV12-4|-
CASSPQVQPQHF
TGTGCCAGCAGTCCACAGGTCCAGCCCCAGCATTTT
>TRBJ2-7|once|TRBV5-4|-
CASSLWAGALTYEQYF
TGTGCCAGCAGCTTGTGGGCAGGGGCCCTCACCTACGAGCAGTACTTC
>TRBJ2-7|few|TRBV6-5|TRBD1
CASSRDRGHEQYF
TGTGCCAGCAGTCGGGACAGGGGACACGAGCAGTACTTC
>TRBJ1-1|-|TRBV7-2|TRBD1
CASSSRGDTEAFF
TGTGCCAGCAGCTCCAGGGGGGACACTGAAGCTTTCTTT
>TRBJ1-1|-|TRBV6-4|TRBD1
CASSLTGRTEAFF
TGTGCCAGCAGCCTGACAGGGCGGACTGAAGCTTTCTTT
>TRBJ2-2|-|TRBV7-8|-
CASSLERGSGELFF
TGTGCCAGCAGCTTAGAACGGGGAAGCGGGGAGCTGTTTTTT
>TRBJ2-2|-|TRBV5-1|-
CASSTGQTNTGELFF
TGCGCCAGCAGCACCGGACAGACTAACACCGGGGAGCTGTTTTTT
>TRBJ2-1|few|TRBV3-1/TRBV3-2|TRBD2
CASSQGGGAYNEQFF
TGTGCCAGCAGCCAAGGCGGGGGGGCCTACAATGAGCAGTTCTTC
>TRBJ1-5|few|TRBV7-3|-
CASSSSGDSNQPQHF
TGTGCCAGCAGCTCCTCAGGGGATAGCAATCAGCCCCAGCATTTT
>TRBJ2-5|once|TRBV9|TRBD2
CASSPSPGLVQETQYF
TGTGCCAGCAGCCCGAGCCCCGGACTAGTTCAAGAGACCCAGTACTTC
>TRBJ2-1|-|TRBV18|TRBD1
CASSQGTATNEQFF
TGTGCCAGCTCCCAGGGGACAGCTACAAATGAGCAGTTCTTC
>TRBJ2-5|-|TRBV30|-
CAWSPDSEGDQYF
TGTGCCTGGAGTCCTGACAGTGAAGGGGACCAGTACTTC
>TRBJ1-2|-|TRBV6-6|TRBD1
CASTPTPDRDYGYTF
TGTGCCAGCACCCCAACGCCAGACAGGGATTATGGCTACACCTTC
>TRBJ2-7|-|TRBV21-1|-
CASSKKGRGSYEQYF
TGTGCCAGCAGCAAAAAGGGCAGGGGGTCCTACGAGCAGTACTTC
>TRBJ2-7|once|TRBV7-2|TRBD1
CASSLVGTGNSYEQYF
TGTGCCAGCAGCTTAGTGGGGACAGGCAATTCCTACGAGCAGTACTTC
>TRBJ1-4|-|TRBV9|-
CASSPRTPTTNEKLFF
TGTGCCAGCAGCCCTCGGACACCGACAACTAATGAAAAACTGTTTTTT
>TRBJ2-7|few|TRBV10-3|TRBD1
CAISETRDRDGYEQYF
TGTGCCATCAGTGAGACAAGAGACAGGGATGGTTACGAGCAGTACTTC
>TRBJ1-1|-|TRBV9|-
CASSPPLGEVAFF
TGTGCCAGCAGCCCCCCTTTGGGGGAGGTAGCTTTCTTT
>TRBJ1-5|-|TRBV27|-
CASSLWARGQPQHF
TGTGCCAGCAGTTTATGGGCACGTGGCCAGCCCCAGCATTTT
>TRBJ1-2|-|TRBV19|-
CASSIPRGGYTF
TGTGCCAGTAGTATTCCCAGGGGTGGCTACACCTTC